The 15 T cell receptor beta chains listed next were all sequenced from one sample in a study of T cell responses to AZD1222 COVID-19 vaccine. The protocol was immunoSEQ multiplex PCR, while the TCRdb copy is restricted to in-frame clones and leaves out a portion. The data hold about 78,000 clones, with approximately 91% observed a single time. The sample was peripheral blood, taken on day 0 of MenACWY control vaccination. Every receptor here comes from an adult in good health.

This sequence joins TRBV18 and TRBJ1-1; D not resolved. Germline loops: CDR1 KGHSH, CDR2 LQKENI. The CDR3 loop spans 15 amino acids. Trimming took off 0 bases at V and 2 bases at J, with 10 bases between the two ends. The CDR3: CASSPPPSFNTEAFF. The CDR3 coding sequence is TGTGCCAGCTCACCACCGCCCAGTTTCAACACTGAAGCTTTCTTT. Complete variable domain (other parts from reference TRBV18 and TRBJ1-1): NAGVMQNPRHLVRRRGQEARLRCSPMKGHSHVYWYRQLPEEGLKFMVYLQKENIIDESGMPKERFSAEFPKEGPSILRIQQVVRGDSAAYFCASSPPPSFNTEAFFGQGTRLTVV.

V is TRBV14 and J is TRBJ1-1; TRBD1 might be the D (5 bases). Per the germline V gene, CDR1 is SGHDN and CDR2 is FVKESK. V was shortened by 1 base and J by 7 bases, with 7 bases between the two germline ends. The CDR3 is made up of 12 amino acids. CDR3 sequence (DNA): TGTGCCAGCAGCCAAGTGGGGCTTGAAGCTTTCTTT. It specifies CASSQVGLEAFF.

The V call is TRBV18, the J call TRBJ2-5, with 7 bases that match TRBD1. The CDR3 length is 15 residues. Germline CDR1 is KGHSH and CDR2 is LQKENI. J lost 0 bases, V lost 2 bases, and 3 bases had no gene match. The CDR3 nucleotides read TGTGCCAGCTCACCAACACAGGGGAACCAAGAGACCCAGTACTTC. Translated, it gives CASSPTQGNQETQYF.

The V call is TRBV27, the J call TRBJ1-5; D is possibly TRBD1 (5 bases). Trimming removed 4 bases from V and 9 bases from J, with 16 bases in between. CDR1 and CDR2 from the germline V gene are MNHEY and SMNVEV (reference sequence). This CDR3 contains 14 residues. CDR3 nucleotide sequence: TGTGCCAGCAGTTCGAACCAGGGCGAGGGGCCCCAGCATTTT. It specifies CASSSNQGEGPQHF.

The chain carries TRBV30 and TRBJ2-1; D is unclear. CDR1 and CDR2 from the germline V gene are GTSNPN and SVGIG (reference sequence). V was pared by 3 bases and J by 2 bases, with 8 bases between. This CDR3 spans 13 amino acids. CDR3 protein: CAWRGNTYNEQFF. The CDR3 nucleotides are TGTGCCTGGAGGGGCAACACCTACAATGAGCAGTTCTTC.

The chain is built from TRBV10-2 and TRBJ1-5; the D is unclear. CDR1 and CDR2 (germline): WSHSY, SAAADI. Trimming removed 3 bases at V and 1 base at J, with 10 bases between. There are 15 residues in the CDR3. The CDR3 nucleotides read TGCGCCAGCAGTGACGAAGGACGGAGCAATCAGCCCCAGCATTTT. This sequence encodes CASSDEGRSNQPQHF.

V usage is TRBV21-1 and J usage is TRBJ2-4; the table's D call of TRBD1 was not tested on the DNA. TRBV21-1 is a listed pseudogene. This CDR3 spans 14 amino acids. This CDR3 reads CASSGQGGGDIQYF. The CDR3 bases are TGTGCCAGCAGCGGACAGGGGGGAGGAGACATTCAGTACTTC.

This clone was recorded a few times. The chain couples TRBV5-4 to TRBJ2-1; 7 bases fit TRBD2. This CDR3 region has 16 residues. The V gene's germline CDR1 is SGHNT and CDR2 YYREEE (reference sequence). Trimming at V came to 3 bases and at J to 7 bases, leaving 13 bases not matched to a gene. The CDR3 DNA sequence: TGTGCCAGCAGCTCGGCTAGAGCGGGGAGCCGGAATGAGCAGTTCTTC. This sequence encodes CASSSARAGSRNEQFF.

Comment on this clone: This sample also contains other DNA sequences that code for the same CDR3. The chain joins TRBV27 to TRBJ1-1, with D maybe TRBD1 (5 bases). CDR3 size: 13 residues. The germline V and J ends were trimmed by 2 bases and 6 bases, with 10 bases remaining between them. Looked up from germline, CDR1 is MNHEY and CDR2 is SMNVEV (reference sequence). CDR3 region: CASSLSLGAEAFF. The CDR3 nucleotides are TGTGCCAGCAGTTTAAGCTTGGGGGCTGAAGCTTTCTTT.

The rearrangement uses TRBV2 and TRBJ1-2; TRBD1 might be the D (6 bases). The CDR3 has 18 amino acids. Deletions cut 2 bases from V and 7 bases from J, with 26 bases between. Germline V gives CDR1 SNHLY, CDR2 FYNNEI. The CDR3 coding sequence is TGTGCCAGCAGTGAAACGTCTCCTCGAGGGTTACAGGGAGCTGGCTACACCTTC. As protein: CASSETSPRGLQGAGYTF.

The chain carries TRBV27 and TRBJ2-1, with D perhaps TRBD2 (6 bases). The CDR3 runs to 17 residues. Germline loops: CDR1 MNHEY, CDR2 SMNVEV (reference sequence). Between the trimmed V and J ends, which lost 4 bases and 0 bases, there was a span of 16 bases. CDR3 sequence: CASSSNRDFGSYNEQFF. The CDR3 nucleotides read TGTGCCAGCAGTTCCAACCGGGACTTCGGCTCCTACAATGAGCAGTTCTTC.

This clone was recorded a few times. V is TRBV7-9 and J is TRBJ1-3; TRBD1 agrees at 7 bases. The junction had 3 bases not matched to a gene; V was cut back by 1 base and J by 3 bases. This CDR3 region has 15 residues. Per the germline V gene, CDR1 is SEHNR and CDR2 is FQNEAQ (reference sequence). The CDR3, as DNA: TGTGCCAGCAGCTTAGACGGACAGGTTGGAAACACCATATATTTT. It is translated as CASSLDGQVGNTIYF.

The V call is TRBV30, the J call TRBJ2-3; D gene unclear. Trimming pared 2 bases from V and 6 bases from J, leaving 9 bases between. Germline V gene sequence: CDR1 GTSNPN, CDR2 SVGIG (reference sequence). The CDR3 has 12 amino acids. For the CDR3, the DNA is TGTGCCTGGAGTCTCGGACGGGATACGCAGTATTTT. Its protein is CAWSLGRDTQYF.

This chain's CDR3 is CASSSVNYGYTF. For the CDR3, the DNA is TGTGCCAGTAGCTCGGTTAACTATGGCTACACCTTC. V usage is TRBV19 and J usage is TRBJ1-2; no clear D. Trimming pared 6 bases from V and 1 base from J, leaving 6 bases between. CDR1 is LNHDA and CDR2 is SQIVND in the germline V gene (reference sequence). This CDR3 is 12 amino acids long.

This clone was seen only a few times. The CDR3 region is CASSLGGLRNTEAFF. For the CDR3, the DNA is TGTGCCAGCAGCTTAGGCGGACTGCGGAACACTGAAGCTTTCTTT. The chain links TRBV11-2 to TRBJ1-1; D unclear. V was clipped by 1 base and J by 1 base, with 10 bases between them. The CDR3 covers 15 residues. Germline V CDR1 and CDR2: SGHAT, FQNNGV.